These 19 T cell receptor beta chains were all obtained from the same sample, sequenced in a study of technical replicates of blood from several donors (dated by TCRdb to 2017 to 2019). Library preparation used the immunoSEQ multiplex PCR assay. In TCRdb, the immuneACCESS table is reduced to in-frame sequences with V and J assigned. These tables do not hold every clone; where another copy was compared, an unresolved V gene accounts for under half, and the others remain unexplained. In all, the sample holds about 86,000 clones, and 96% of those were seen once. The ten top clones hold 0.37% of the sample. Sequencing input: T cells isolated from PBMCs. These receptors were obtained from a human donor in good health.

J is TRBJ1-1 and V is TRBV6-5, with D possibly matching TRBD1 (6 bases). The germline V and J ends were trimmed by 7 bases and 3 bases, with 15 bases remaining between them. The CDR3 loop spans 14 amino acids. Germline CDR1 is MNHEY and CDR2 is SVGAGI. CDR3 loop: CASTYRGAYTEAFF. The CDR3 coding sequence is TGTGCCAGCACCTACCGGGGGGCTTACACTGAAGCTTTCTTT.

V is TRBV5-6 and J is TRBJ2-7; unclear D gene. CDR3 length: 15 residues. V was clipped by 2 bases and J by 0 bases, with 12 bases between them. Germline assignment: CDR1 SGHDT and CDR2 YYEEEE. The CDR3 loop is CASSFDLQSSYEQYF. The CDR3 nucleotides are TGTGCCAGCAGCTTCGATCTACAGAGCTCCTACGAGCAGTACTTC.

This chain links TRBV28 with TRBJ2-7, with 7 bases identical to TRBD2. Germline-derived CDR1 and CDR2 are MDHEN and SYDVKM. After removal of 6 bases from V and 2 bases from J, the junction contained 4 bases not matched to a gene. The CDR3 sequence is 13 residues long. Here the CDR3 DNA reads TGTGCCAGCAGGCTAGCGGAAGCCTACGAGCAGTACTTC. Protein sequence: CASRLAEAYEQYF.

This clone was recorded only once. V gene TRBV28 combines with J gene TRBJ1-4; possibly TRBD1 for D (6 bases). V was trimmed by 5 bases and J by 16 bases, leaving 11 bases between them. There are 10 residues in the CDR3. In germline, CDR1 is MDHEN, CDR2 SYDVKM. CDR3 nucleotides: TGTGCCAGCAGTACTACAGGGACGTTTTTT. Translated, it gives CASSTTGTFF.

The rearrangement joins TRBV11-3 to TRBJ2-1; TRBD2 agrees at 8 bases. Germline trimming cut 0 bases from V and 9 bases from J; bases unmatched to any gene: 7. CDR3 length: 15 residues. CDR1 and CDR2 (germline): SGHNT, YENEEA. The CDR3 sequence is CASSLEREGLFEQFF. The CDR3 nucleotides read TGTGCCAGCAGCTTAGAACGGGAGGGCCTGTTTGAGCAGTTCTTC.

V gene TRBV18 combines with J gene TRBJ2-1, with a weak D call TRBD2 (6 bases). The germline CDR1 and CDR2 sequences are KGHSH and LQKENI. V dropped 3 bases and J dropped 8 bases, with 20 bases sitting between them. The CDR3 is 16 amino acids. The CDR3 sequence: CASSPPPPGVLHEQFF. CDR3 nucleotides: TGTGCCAGCTCACCGCCCCCTCCGGGAGTGCTCCATGAGCAGTTCTTC.

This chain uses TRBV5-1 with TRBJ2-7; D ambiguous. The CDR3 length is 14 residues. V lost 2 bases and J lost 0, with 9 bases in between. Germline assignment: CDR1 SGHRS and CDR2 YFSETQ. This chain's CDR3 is CASSFLTSSYEQYF. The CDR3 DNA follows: TGCGCCAGCAGCTTCCTCACAAGCTCCTACGAGCAGTACTTC.

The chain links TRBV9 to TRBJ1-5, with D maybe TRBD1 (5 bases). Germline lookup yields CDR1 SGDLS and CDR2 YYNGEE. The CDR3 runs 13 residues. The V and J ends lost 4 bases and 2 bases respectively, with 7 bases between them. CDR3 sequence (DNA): TGTGCCAGCAGCCCACAGGGCAATCAGCCCCAGCATTTT. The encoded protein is CASSPQGNQPQHF.

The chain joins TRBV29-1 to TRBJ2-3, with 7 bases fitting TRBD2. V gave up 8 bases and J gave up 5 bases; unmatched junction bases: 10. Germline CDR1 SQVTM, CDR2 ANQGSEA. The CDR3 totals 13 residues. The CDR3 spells CSLAESWGDTQYF. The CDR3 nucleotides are TGCAGCCTAGCGGAAAGCTGGGGAGATACGCAGTATTTT.

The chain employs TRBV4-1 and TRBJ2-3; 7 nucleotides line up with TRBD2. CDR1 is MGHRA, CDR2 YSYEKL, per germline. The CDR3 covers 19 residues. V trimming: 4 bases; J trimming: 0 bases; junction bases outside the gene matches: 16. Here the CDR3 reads CASSPQSSGRHSSTDTQYF. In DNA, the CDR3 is TGCGCCAGCAGCCCACAGAGTAGCGGGCGACACTCTAGCACAGATACGCAGTATTTT.

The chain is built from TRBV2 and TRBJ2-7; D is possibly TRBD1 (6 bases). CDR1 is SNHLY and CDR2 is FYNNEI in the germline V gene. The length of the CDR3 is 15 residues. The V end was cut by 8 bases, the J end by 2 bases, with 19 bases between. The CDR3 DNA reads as TGTGCCAGCCAAGTAGGGACGGGACAACCCTACGAGCAGTACTTC. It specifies CASQVGTGQPYEQYF.

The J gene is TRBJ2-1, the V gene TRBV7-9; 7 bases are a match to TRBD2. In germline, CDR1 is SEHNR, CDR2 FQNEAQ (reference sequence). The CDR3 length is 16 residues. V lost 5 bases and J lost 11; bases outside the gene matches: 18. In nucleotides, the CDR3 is TGTGCCAGCAGCGTTAGGGTGGAACGGGGGGATCTTAAGCAGTTCTTC. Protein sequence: CASSVRVERGDLKQFF.

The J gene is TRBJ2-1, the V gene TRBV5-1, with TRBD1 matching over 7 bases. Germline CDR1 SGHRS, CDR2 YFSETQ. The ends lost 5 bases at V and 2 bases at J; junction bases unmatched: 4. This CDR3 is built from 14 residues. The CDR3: CASSSQGPYNEQFF. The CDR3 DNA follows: TGCGCCAGCAGTTCACAGGGGCCCTACAATGAGCAGTTCTTC.

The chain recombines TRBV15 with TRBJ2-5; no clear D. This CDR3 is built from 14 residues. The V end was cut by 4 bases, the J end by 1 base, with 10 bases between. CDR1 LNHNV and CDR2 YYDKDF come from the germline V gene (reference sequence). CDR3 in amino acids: CATSIQRVQETQYF. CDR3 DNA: TGTGCCACCAGCATACAGAGAGTCCAAGAGACCCAGTACTTC.

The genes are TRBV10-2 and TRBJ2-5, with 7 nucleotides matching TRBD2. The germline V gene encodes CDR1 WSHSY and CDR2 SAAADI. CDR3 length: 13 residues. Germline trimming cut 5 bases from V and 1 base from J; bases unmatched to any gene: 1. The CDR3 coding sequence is TGCGCCAGCAGTACTAGCGTCCAAGAGACCCAGTACTTC. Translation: CASSTSVQETQYF.

CDR3 coding DNA: TGTGCCAGCAGCTCATTGAGCCGGGGACTAGCGGGCGGTGAGACCCAGTACTTC. Protein sequence: CASSSLSRGLAGGETQYF. The chain carries TRBV5-8 and TRBJ2-5; TRBD2 matches at 12 bases. Trimming removed 3 bases from V and 5 bases from J; junction bases left unmatched: 14. Germline V lookup: CDR1 SGHTS, CDR2 YDEGEE. The CDR3 length is 18 residues. Full variable domain (outside the CDR3, taken from reference TRBV5-8 and TRBJ2-5): EAGVTQSPTHLIKTRGQQATLRCSPISGHTSVYWYQQALGLGLQFLLWYDEGEERNRGNFPPRFSGRQFPNYSSELNVNALELEDSALYLCASSSLSRGLAGGETQYFGPGTRLLVL.

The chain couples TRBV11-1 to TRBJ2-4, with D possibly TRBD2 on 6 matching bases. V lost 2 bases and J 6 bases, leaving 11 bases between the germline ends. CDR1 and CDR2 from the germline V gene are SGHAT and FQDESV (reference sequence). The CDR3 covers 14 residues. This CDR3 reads CASSLSRGVNIQYF. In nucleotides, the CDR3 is TGTGCCAGCAGCTTAAGTCGCGGGGTAAACATTCAGTACTTC.

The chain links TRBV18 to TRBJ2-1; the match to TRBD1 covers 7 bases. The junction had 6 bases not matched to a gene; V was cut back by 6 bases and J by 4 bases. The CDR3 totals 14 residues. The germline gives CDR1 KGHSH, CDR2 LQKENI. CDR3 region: CASSPGQAYNEQFF. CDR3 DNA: TGTGCCAGCTCCCCAGGACAGGCGTACAATGAGCAGTTCTTC.

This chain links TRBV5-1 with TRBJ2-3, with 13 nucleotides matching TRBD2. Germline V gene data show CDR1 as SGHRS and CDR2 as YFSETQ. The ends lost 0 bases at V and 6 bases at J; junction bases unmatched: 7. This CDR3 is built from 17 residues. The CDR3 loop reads CASSLGGLAGVGDTQYF. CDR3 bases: TGCGCCAGCAGCTTGGGCGGACTAGCGGGAGTAGGGGATACGCAGTATTTT.